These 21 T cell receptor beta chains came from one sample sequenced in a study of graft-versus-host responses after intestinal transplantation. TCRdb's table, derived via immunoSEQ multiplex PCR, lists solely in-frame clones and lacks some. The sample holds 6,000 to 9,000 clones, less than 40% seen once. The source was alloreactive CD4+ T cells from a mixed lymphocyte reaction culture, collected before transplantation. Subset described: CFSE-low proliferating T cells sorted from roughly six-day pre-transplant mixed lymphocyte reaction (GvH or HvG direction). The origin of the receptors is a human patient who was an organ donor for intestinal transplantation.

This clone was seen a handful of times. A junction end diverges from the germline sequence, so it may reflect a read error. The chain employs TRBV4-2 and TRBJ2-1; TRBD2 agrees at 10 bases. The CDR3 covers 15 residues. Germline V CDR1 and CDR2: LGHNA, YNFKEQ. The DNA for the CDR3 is TGTGCCAGCAGACAAGGACTAGCGGACTACAATGAGCAGTTCTTC. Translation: CASRQGLADYNEQFF.

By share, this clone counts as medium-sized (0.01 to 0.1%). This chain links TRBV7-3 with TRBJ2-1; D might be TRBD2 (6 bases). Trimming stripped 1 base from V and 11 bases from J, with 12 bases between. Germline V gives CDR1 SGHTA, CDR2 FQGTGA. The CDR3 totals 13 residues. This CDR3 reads CASSLRAGQKQFF. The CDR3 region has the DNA TGTGCCAGCAGCTTAAGGGCGGGGCAGAAGCAGTTCTTC.

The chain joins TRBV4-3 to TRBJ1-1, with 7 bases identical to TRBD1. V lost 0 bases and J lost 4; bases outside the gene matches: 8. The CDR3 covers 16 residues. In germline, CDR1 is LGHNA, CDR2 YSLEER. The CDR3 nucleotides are TGCGCCAGCAGCCAAGAACTTGCAGGGGGGAGCACTGAAGCTTTCTTT. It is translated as CASSQELAGGSTEAFF.

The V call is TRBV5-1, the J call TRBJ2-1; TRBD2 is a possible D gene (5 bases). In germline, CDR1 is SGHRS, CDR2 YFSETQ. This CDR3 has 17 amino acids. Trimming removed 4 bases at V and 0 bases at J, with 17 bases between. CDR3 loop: CASSTWTGSSSYNEQFF. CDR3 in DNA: TGCGCCAGCAGCACATGGACTGGATCGAGCTCCTACAATGAGCAGTTCTTC.

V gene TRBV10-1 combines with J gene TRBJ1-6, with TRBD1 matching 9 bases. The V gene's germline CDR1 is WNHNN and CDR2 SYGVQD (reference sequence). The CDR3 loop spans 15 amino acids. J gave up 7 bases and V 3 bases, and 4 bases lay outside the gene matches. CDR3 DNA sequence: TGCGCCAGCAGTGAACGGGACAGGGTCAATTCACCCCTCCACTTT. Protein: CASSERDRVNSPLHF.

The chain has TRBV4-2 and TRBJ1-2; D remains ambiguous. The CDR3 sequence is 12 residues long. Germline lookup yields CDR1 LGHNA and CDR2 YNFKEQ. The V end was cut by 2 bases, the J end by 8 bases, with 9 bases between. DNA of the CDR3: TGTGCCAGCAGCCAAATCGGGTTGGGCTACACCTTC. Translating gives CASSQIGLGYTF.

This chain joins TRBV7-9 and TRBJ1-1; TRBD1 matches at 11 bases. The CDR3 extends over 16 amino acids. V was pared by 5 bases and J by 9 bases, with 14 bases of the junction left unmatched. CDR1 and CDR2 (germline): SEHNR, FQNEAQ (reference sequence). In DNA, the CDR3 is TGTGCCAGCAGCAGAACACCTGAGGGGACAGGGGGGAAAGCTTTCTTT. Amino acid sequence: CASSRTPEGTGGKAFF.

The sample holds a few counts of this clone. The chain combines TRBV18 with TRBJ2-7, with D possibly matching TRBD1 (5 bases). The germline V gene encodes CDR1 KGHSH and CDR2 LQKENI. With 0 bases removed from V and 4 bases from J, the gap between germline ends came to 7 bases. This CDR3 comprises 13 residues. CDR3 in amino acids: CASSPPGLYEQYF. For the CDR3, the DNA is TGTGCCAGCTCACCACCGGGGCTTTACGAGCAGTACTTC. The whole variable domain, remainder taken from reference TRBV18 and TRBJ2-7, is NAGVMQNPRHLVRRRGQEARLRCSPMKGHSHVYWYRQLPEEGLKFMVYLQKENIIDESGMPKERFSAEFPKEGPSILRIQQVVRGDSAAYFCASSPPGLYEQYFGPGTRLTVT.

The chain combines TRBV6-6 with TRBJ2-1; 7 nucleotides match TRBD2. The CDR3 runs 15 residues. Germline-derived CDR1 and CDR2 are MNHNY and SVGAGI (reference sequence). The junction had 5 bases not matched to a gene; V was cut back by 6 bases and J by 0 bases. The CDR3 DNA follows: TGTGCCAGCAGGGAACTAGCGCGCTCCTACAATGAGCAGTTCTTC. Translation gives CASRELARSYNEQFF.

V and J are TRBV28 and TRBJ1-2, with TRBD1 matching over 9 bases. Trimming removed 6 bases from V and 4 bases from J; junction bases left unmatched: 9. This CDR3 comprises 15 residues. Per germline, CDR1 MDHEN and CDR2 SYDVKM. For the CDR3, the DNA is TGTGCCAGCAGGCACTATACAGGGGGCGCCTATGGCTACACCTTC. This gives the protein CASRHYTGGAYGYTF.

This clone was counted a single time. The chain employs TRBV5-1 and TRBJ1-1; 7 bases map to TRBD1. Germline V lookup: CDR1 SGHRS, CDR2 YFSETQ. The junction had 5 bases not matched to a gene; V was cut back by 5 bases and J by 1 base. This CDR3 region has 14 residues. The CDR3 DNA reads TGCGCCAGCAGTAACAGGGGACCGAACACTGAAGCTTTCTTT. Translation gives CASSNRGPNTEAFF.

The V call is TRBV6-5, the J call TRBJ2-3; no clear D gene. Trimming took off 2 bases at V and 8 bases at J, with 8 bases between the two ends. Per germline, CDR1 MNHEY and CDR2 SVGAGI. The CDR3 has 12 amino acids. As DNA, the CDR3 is TGTGCCAGCAGTTACCGGAGAAGTACGCAGTATTTT. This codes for CASSYRRSTQYF.

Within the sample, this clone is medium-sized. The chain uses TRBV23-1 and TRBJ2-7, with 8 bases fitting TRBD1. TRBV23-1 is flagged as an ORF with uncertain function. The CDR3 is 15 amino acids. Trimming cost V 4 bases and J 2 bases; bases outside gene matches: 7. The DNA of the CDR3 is TGCGCCAGCAGTCCCCGGGGACAGGACACCTACGAGCAGTACTTC. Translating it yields CASSPRGQDTYEQYF.

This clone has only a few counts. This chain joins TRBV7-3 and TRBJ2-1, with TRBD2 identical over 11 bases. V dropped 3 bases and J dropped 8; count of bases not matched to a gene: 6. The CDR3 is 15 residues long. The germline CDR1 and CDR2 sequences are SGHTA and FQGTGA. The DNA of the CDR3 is TGTGCCAGCAGCTTTAGCGGGGGGGCCGGGGATGAGCAGTTCTTC. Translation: CASSFSGGAGDEQFF. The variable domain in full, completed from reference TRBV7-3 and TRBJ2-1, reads GAGVSQTPSNKVTEKGKYVELRCDPISGHTALYWYRQSLGQGPEFLIYFQGTGAADDSGLPNDRFFAVRPEGSVSTLKIQRTERGDSAVYLCASSFSGGAGDEQFFGPGTRLTVL.

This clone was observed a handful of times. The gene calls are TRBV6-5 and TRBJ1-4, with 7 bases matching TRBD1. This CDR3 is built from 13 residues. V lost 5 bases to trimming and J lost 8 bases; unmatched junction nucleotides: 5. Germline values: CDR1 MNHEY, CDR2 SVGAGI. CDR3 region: CASSERTGEKLFF. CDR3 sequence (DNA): TGTGCCAGCAGTGAGAGGACAGGCGAAAAACTGTTTTTT.

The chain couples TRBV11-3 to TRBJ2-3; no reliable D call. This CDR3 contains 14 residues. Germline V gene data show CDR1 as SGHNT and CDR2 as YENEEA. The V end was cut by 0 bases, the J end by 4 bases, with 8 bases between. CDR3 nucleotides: TGTGCCAGCAGCTTAGAGGGCAGCCCAGATACGCAGTATTTT. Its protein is CASSLEGSPDTQYF.

The CDR3 bases are TGTGCCAGCAGCCTTGGGGCCGATAATTCACCCCTCCACTTT. It specifies CASSLGADNSPLHF. This rearrangement joins TRBV9 to TRBJ1-6; weak D call: TRBD1 (5 bases). Germline loops: CDR1 SGDLS, CDR2 YYNGEE. The CDR3 is 14 amino acids. V lost 4 bases, J lost 5 bases, and 10 bases lay in between.

The CDR3 DNA reads as TGTGCCAGCAGCGCCGGGACAGGGGGCTTCAGTCGCGAGCAGTACTTC. Protein product: CASSAGTGGFSREQYF. The rearrangement joins TRBV5-4 to TRBJ2-7; 12 bases match TRBD1. V trimming: 4 bases; J trimming: 6 bases; junction bases outside the gene matches: 11. The CDR3 length is 16 residues. Germline CDR1 and CDR2: SGHNT and YYREEE (reference sequence).

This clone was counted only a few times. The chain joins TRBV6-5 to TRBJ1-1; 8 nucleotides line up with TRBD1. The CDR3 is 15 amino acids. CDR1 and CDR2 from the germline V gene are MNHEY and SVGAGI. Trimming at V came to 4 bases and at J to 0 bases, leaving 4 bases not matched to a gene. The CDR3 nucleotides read TGTGCCAGCAGTTTCCAGGGGGCCTTGAACACTGAAGCTTTCTTT. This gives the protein CASSFQGALNTEAFF.

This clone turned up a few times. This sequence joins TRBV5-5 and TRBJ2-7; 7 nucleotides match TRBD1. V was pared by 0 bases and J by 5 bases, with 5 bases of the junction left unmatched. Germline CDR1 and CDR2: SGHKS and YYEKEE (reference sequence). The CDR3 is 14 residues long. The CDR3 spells CASSLGRGPNEQYF. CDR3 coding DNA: TGTGCCAGCAGCTTGGGAAGGGGGCCAAACGAGCAGTACTTC.

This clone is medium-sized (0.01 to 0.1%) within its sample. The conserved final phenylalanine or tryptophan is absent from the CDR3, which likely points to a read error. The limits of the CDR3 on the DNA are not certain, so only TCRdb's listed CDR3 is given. The CDR3 spells CASSESGTSTPL. The chain uses TRBV6-1 and TRBJ2-3; the table's D call TRBD2 went unverified against the DNA. Germline V gene data show CDR1 as MNHNS and CDR2 as SASEGT. The CDR3 length equals 12 residues, ends included.